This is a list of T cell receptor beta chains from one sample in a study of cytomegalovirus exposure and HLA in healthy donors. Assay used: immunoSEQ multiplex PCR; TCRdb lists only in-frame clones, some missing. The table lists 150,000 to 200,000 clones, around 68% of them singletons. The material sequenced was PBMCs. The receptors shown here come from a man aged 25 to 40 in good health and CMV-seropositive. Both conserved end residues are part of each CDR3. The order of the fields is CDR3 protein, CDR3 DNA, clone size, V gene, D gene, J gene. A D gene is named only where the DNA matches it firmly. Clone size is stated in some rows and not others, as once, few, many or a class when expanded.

CDR3aa: CASSQDFWEGDGYTF; CDR3nt: TGTGCCAGCAGCCAAGATTTCTGGGAAGGGGATGGCTACACCTTC; abundance: .; v_gene: TRBV14; d_gene: .; j_gene: TRBJ1-2
CDR3aa: CASSYGPATNEKLFF; CDR3nt: TGTGCCAGCAGTTACGGCCCTGCAACTAATGAAAAACTGTTTTTT; abundance: .; v_gene: TRBV6-6; d_gene: .; j_gene: TRBJ1-4
CDR3aa: CASSAYRGEQFF; CDR3nt: TGTGCCAGCAGTGCTTATCGGGGTGAGCAGTTCTTC; abundance: few; v_gene: TRBV27; d_gene: .; j_gene: TRBJ2-1
CDR3aa: CASSSIDTEAFF; CDR3nt: TGTGCCAGCAGTTCTATAGACACTGAAGCTTTCTTT; abundance: few; v_gene: TRBV6-5; d_gene: .; j_gene: TRBJ1-1
CDR3aa: CASSAGTGVNTEAFF; CDR3nt: TGTGCCAGCAGCGCAGGGACTGGCGTGAACACTGAAGCTTTCTTT; abundance: .; v_gene: TRBV9; d_gene: .; j_gene: TRBJ1-1
CDR3aa: CASSLGPDPYEQYF; CDR3nt: TGTGCCAGCAGTCTAGGTCCCGACCCCTACGAGCAGTACTTC; abundance: .; v_gene: TRBV6-5; d_gene: .; j_gene: TRBJ2-7
CDR3aa: CASSWTGTDGYTF; CDR3nt: TGTGCCAGCAGTTGGACCGGGACAGATGGCTACACCTTC; abundance: .; v_gene: TRBV6-1; d_gene: TRBD1; j_gene: TRBJ1-2
CDR3aa: CASGGQGPGNTIYF; CDR3nt: TGTGCTAGTGGTGGACAGGGCCCTGGAAACACCATATATTTT; abundance: once; v_gene: TRBV12-5; d_gene: TRBD1; j_gene: TRBJ1-3
CDR3aa: CASSLRDNSGNTIYF; CDR3nt: TGCGCCAGCAGCCTTCGGGACAACTCTGGAAACACCATATATTTT; abundance: .; v_gene: TRBV4-1; d_gene: .; j_gene: TRBJ1-3
CDR3aa: CASRRQGVITEAFF; CDR3nt: TGTGCCTCACGCCGACAGGGGGTTATCACTGAAGCTTTCTTT; abundance: .; v_gene: TRBV28; d_gene: TRBD1; j_gene: TRBJ1-1
CDR3aa: CASSSPPDRYEQYF; CDR3nt: TGTGCCAGCAGTTCCCCCCCGGACAGATACGAGCAGTACTTC; abundance: .; v_gene: TRBV6-6; d_gene: .; j_gene: TRBJ2-7
CDR3aa: CASRLLAEQFF; CDR3nt: TGTGCCAGCAGACTACTAGCGGAGCAGTTCTTC; abundance: .; v_gene: TRBV6-1; d_gene: TRBD2; j_gene: TRBJ2-1
CDR3aa: CASSYYGGTYEQYF; CDR3nt: TGTGCCAGCAGTTACTACGGCGGTACCTACGAGCAGTACTTC; abundance: .; v_gene: TRBV6-5; d_gene: .; j_gene: TRBJ2-7
CDR3aa: CASCQGPNTGELFF; CDR3nt: TGTGCCAGTTGTCAGGGTCCGAACACCGGGGAGCTGTTTTTT; abundance: few; v_gene: TRBV6-1; d_gene: .; j_gene: TRBJ2-2
CDR3aa: CASKLQPGQGSETQYF; CDR3nt: TGCGCCAGCAAACTACAACCGGGACAGGGGTCCGAGACCCAGTACTTC; abundance: .; v_gene: TRBV5-1; d_gene: TRBD1; j_gene: TRBJ2-5
CDR3aa: CASSLRSGSEGELFF; CDR3nt: TGTGCCAGCAGCTTGAGAAGCGGAAGCGAGGGGGAGCTGTTTTTT; abundance: .; v_gene: TRBV5-6; d_gene: .; j_gene: TRBJ2-2
CDR3aa: CASSWAGLALTNTGELFF; CDR3nt: TGCGCCAGCAGCTGGGCGGGCCTAGCGCTCACGAACACCGGGGAGCTGTTTTTT; abundance: .; v_gene: TRBV5-1; d_gene: .; j_gene: TRBJ2-2
CDR3aa: CASSPTGRPGAEKLFF; CDR3nt: TGTGCCAGCAGTCCTACTGGGCGCCCTGGGGCTGAAAAACTGTTTTTT; abundance: .; v_gene: TRBV11-2; d_gene: .; j_gene: TRBJ1-4
CDR3aa: CASSLSGLDTEAFF; CDR3nt: TGTGCCAGCAGCCTGTCGGGGTTAGACACTGAAGCTTTCTTT; abundance: .; v_gene: TRBV7-2; d_gene: .; j_gene: TRBJ1-1
CDR3aa: CASSDLVTNGEQYF; CDR3nt: TGTGCCAGCAGTGACCTAGTTACCAATGGCGAGCAGTACTTC; abundance: .; v_gene: TRBV2; d_gene: .; j_gene: TRBJ2-7